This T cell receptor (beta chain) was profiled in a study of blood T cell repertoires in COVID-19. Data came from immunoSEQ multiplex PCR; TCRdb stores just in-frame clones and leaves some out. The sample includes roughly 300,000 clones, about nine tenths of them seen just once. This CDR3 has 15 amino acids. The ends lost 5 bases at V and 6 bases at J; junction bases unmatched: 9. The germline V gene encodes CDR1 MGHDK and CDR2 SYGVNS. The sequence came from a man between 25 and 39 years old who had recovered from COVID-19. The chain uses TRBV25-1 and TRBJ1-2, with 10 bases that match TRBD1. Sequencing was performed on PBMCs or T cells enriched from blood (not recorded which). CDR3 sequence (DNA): TGTGCCAGCAGTATGAGACAGGGGGCATTTGATGGCTACACCTTC. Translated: CASSMRQGAFDGYTF.